The 20 T cell receptor beta chains given below trace back to one sample, sequenced in a study of CD8+ T cells in alopecia areata. Indicated treatment: oral pan-JAK inhibitor, 5-10 mg twice daily. RNA was isolated and reverse transcribed to cDNA, the sequencing template. Libraries were prepared by immunoSEQ multiplex PCR; TCRdb keeps only in-frame clonotypes and omits some of them. Among fewer than 250,000 clones, roughly two fifths were seen once, and the ten largest hold about 2.4%. Material: CD4+ T cells sorted from blood, obtained at roughly week 36, from a patient treated with tofacitinib. These receptors all come from a human donor with alopecia areata.

The V gene is TRBV5-1, the J gene TRBJ2-3; 12 bases line up with TRBD1. The CDR3 has 14 residues. Germline V gives CDR1 SGHRS, CDR2 YFSETQ. V lost 9 bases and J lost 2; bases outside the gene matches: 4. CDR3: CATKGQGATDTQYF. CDR3 bases: TGCGCCACAAAGGGACAGGGGGCCACAGATACGCAGTATTTT.

The gene calls are TRBV6-6 and TRBJ2-2, with D possibly matching TRBD2 (6 bases). V shed 5 bases and J shed 6 bases, with 13 bases lying between them. From germline, CDR1 is MNHNY and CDR2 SVGAGI (reference sequence). The length of the CDR3 is 14 residues. The CDR3 nucleotides are TGTGCCAGCAGTGATGTCTGGGGGGCCGGGGAGCTGTTTTTT. Its protein is CASSDVWGAGELFF.

Sample share makes this clone medium-sized. This chain connects TRBV4-2 to TRBJ2-7; D gene ambiguous. CDR1 is LGHNA, CDR2 YNFKEQ, per germline. The V end lost 3 bases, the J end lost 1 base, and 16 bases lay between the germline ends. The CDR3 totals 16 residues. The CDR3 loop is CASSHSEGRPSYEQYF. The CDR3 nucleotides are TGTGCCAGCAGCCATTCCGAAGGAAGACCTTCCTACGAGCAGTACTTC.

This clone was observed a handful of times. V usage is TRBV29-1 and J usage is TRBJ2-7; 8 nucleotides agree with TRBD1. This CDR3 is 12 amino acids long. Germline V gene sequence: CDR1 SQVTM, CDR2 ANQGSEA. V shed 6 bases, J shed 7 bases, and the junction held 8 bases outside the gene matches. The CDR3 DNA reads as TGCAGCGTCTCCCAGGGGGCGTGGGAGCAGTACTTC. This sequence encodes CSVSQGAWEQYF.

This rearrangement joins TRBV9 to TRBJ2-7, with D tentatively TRBD1 or TRBD2 (5 bases each). CDR1 and CDR2 (germline): SGDLS, YYNGEE. V was trimmed by 4 bases and J by 2 bases, leaving 10 bases between them. The CDR3 length is 13 residues. The CDR3 loop is CASSLGVAYEQYF. Written as DNA, the CDR3 is TGTGCCAGCAGCCTGGGGGTGGCCTACGAGCAGTACTTC.

This clone was picked up one time. The chain has TRBV2 and TRBJ2-5; D gene unclear. Germline CDR1 SNHLY, CDR2 FYNNEI. CDR3 length: 13 amino acids. V was clipped by 4 bases and J by 0 bases, with 6 bases between them. The CDR3 spells CASSVGYQETQYF. CDR3 DNA: TGTGCCAGCAGTGTAGGGTACCAAGAGACCCAGTACTTC. The whole variable domain, remainder taken from reference TRBV2 and TRBJ2-5, is EPEVTQTPSHQVTQMGQEVILRCVPISNHLYFYWYRQILGQKVEFLVSFYNNEISEKSEIFDDQFSVERPDGSNFTLKIRSTKLEDSAMYFCASSVGYQETQYFGPGTRLLVL.

The chain recombines TRBV29-1 with TRBJ2-7; TRBD2 matches 9 bases. CDR3 size: 13 residues. Germline values: CDR1 SQVTM, CDR2 ANQGSEA. The V and J ends lost 6 bases and 6 bases, in that order; junction bases with no gene match: 9. The CDR3 here is CSVGVAGVGEQYF. The DNA of the CDR3 is TGCAGCGTGGGGGTAGCGGGAGTCGGCGAGCAGTACTTC.

This chain connects TRBV7-9 to TRBJ2-3, with D perhaps assigned TRBD1 or TRBD2 (5 bases each). V was cut by 0 bases and J by 6 bases, with 19 bases left in between. From germline, CDR1 is SEHNR and CDR2 FQNEAQ (reference sequence). This CDR3 contains 17 residues. CDR3 nucleotide sequence: TGTGCCAGCAGCTTAGCGGACGTGGGACCGCACCGGGATACGCAGTATTTT. Protein: CASSLADVGPHRDTQYF.

This sequence joins TRBV29-1 and TRBJ1-4; tentative D call: TRBD1 (5 bases). The CDR3 contains 13 residues. V was trimmed by 4 bases and J by 4 bases, leaving 10 bases between them. Germline V gene lookup returns CDR1 SQVTM and CDR2 ANQGSEA. In DNA, the CDR3 is TGCAGCGTTGCAAGGGGCAATAATGAAAAACTGTTTTTT. Protein: CSVARGNNEKLFF.

This clone turned up a few times. The chain combines TRBV29-1 with TRBJ1-2; D is undetermined. The CDR3 consists of 12 residues. CDR1 is SQVTM and CDR2 is ANQGSEA in the germline V gene. Trimming removed 6 bases at V and 2 bases at J, with 10 bases between. The CDR3 coding sequence is TGCAGCGTCAGGCAGGAGAACTATGGCTACACCTTC. Residues: CSVRQENYGYTF. The entire variable domain, with the rest obtained from reference TRBV29-1 and TRBJ1-2, is as follows: SAVISQKPSRDICQRGTSLTIQCQVDSQVTMMFWYRQQPGQSLTLIATANQGSEATYESGFVIDKFPISRPNLTFSTLTVSNMSPEDSSIYLCSVRQENYGYTFGSGTRLTVV.

The CDR3: CASSLVQGNTGELFF. The DNA of the CDR3 is TGCGCCAGCAGCTTGGTACAGGGGAACACCGGGGAGCTGTTTTTT. This chain joins TRBV5-1 and TRBJ2-2, with D possibly matching TRBD1 (6 bases). The V gene's germline CDR1 is SGHRS and CDR2 YFSETQ. The CDR3 length is 15 residues. Trimming took off 0 bases at V and 1 base at J, with 7 bases between the two ends.

V usage is TRBV7-3 and J usage is TRBJ2-1; D is ambiguous. This CDR3 spans 15 amino acids. The germline V gene encodes CDR1 SGHTA and CDR2 FQGTGA. V was pared by 6 bases and J by 2 bases, with 14 bases between. CDR3 region: CASSPSAQPYNEQFF. The CDR3 DNA follows: TGTGCCAGCAGTCCAAGCGCGCAGCCCTACAATGAGCAGTTCTTC.

The chain recombines TRBV7-9 with TRBJ2-7; TRBD1 or TRBD2 may be the D gene (5 bases each). Germline-derived CDR1 and CDR2 are SEHNR and FQNEAQ (reference sequence). V lost 5 bases and J 7 bases, leaving 27 bases between the germline ends. The CDR3 is 17 residues long. The CDR3 protein is CASSGAPGGVGAREQYF. The CDR3 DNA reads TGTGCCAGCAGCGGGGCGCCGGGTGGCGTCGGGGCTCGGGAGCAGTACTTC.

The CDR3 DNA is TGTGCCTGGAGTGTACTTGCTCAAGAGACCCAGTACTTC. Translating it yields CAWSVLAQETQYF. The chain recombines TRBV30 with TRBJ2-5; D call uncertain. The CDR3 runs to 13 residues. Germline assignment: CDR1 GTSNPN and CDR2 SVGIG (reference sequence). Trimming removed 0 bases at V and 2 bases at J, with 7 bases between. Based on the CDR3 plus reference TRBV30 and TRBJ2-5, the full variable domain is SQTIHQWPATLVQPVGSPLSLECTVEGTSNPNLYWYRQAAGRGLQLLFYSVGIGQISSEVPQNLSASRPQDRQFILSSKKLLLSDSGFYLCAWSVLAQETQYFGPGTRLLVL.

V gene TRBV29-1 combines with J gene TRBJ2-1; 11 bases match TRBD2. The V gene end was trimmed by 7 bases and the J gene end by 3 bases; junction bases not matched to a gene: 5. The CDR3 spans 14 residues. Germline loops: CDR1 SQVTM, CDR2 ANQGSEA. The CDR3 DNA follows: TGCAGCGCCAGACTAGCGGGACGCTACAATGAGCAGTTCTTC. Its protein product is CSARLAGRYNEQFF.

The V gene is TRBV30, the J gene TRBJ2-6, with no clear D. The V gene lost 2 bases and the J gene lost 0 bases, with 11 bases spanning the gap. This CDR3 is built from 16 residues. In germline, CDR1 is GTSNPN, CDR2 SVGIG (reference sequence). CDR3 protein: CAWSPHLNSGANVLTF. The CDR3 DNA follows: TGTGCCTGGAGTCCTCACCTGAACTCTGGGGCCAACGTCCTGACTTTC.

The chain links TRBV30 to TRBJ2-4; TRBD2 is a possible D gene (6 bases). CDR1 and CDR2 from the germline V gene are GTSNPN and SVGIG (reference sequence). Between the trimmed V and J ends, which lost 8 bases and 1 base, there was a span of 12 bases. The CDR3 totals 13 residues. This CDR3 reads CAVGGRAKNIQYF. The CDR3 DNA reads TGTGCCGTGGGGGGTAGGGCCAAAAACATTCAGTACTTC. The whole variable domain, remainder taken from reference TRBV30 and TRBJ2-4, is SQTIHQWPATLVQPVGSPLSLECTVEGTSNPNLYWYRQAAGRGLQLLFYSVGIGQISSEVPQNLSASRPQDRQFILSSKKLLLSDSGFYLCAVGGRAKNIQYFGAGTRLSVL.

V and J are TRBV2 and TRBJ1-1; D gene ambiguous. The germline CDR1 and CDR2 sequences are SNHLY and FYNNEI. This CDR3 is built from 12 residues. The V end lost 5 bases, the J end lost 5 bases, and 9 bases lay between the germline ends. The CDR3 spells CASSQSRTEAFF. The CDR3 DNA is TGTGCCAGCAGTCAAAGCAGGACTGAAGCTTTCTTT.

CDR3 DNA: TGCGCCAGCCAAACGGGACAGGGAACAGATACGCAGTATTTT. Translation gives CASQTGQGTDTQYF. V and J are TRBV10-1 and TRBJ2-3; TRBD1 aligns across 9 bases. The CDR3 loop spans 14 amino acids. Trimming took 8 bases from V and 3 from J; bases not matched to a gene: 6. CDR1 is WNHNN, CDR2 SYGVQD, per germline (reference sequence).

This chain links TRBV29-1 with TRBJ2-3; 7 nucleotides line up with TRBD1. The germline CDR1 and CDR2 sequences are SQVTM and ANQGSEA. The length of the CDR3 is 18 residues. V was clipped by 7 bases and J by 3 bases; unmatched bases: 22. The CDR3 nucleotides are TGCAGCGCCACCACCGGACGAGATAGGGCAGGGGGAACAGATACGCAGTATTTT. Encoded protein: CSATTGRDRAGGTDTQYF.